The 32 T cell receptor beta chains in this list originate from one sample, sequenced in a study of shared clonotypes between healthy human individuals. Here immunoSEQ multiplex PCR was the method, and the copy in TCRdb shows in-frame clones only, minus some. The data contain approximately 2.3 million clones, 80% to 95% of them singletons. The source material was naive CD4+ T cells from PBMCs. Documented subset: CD45RA+ positively selected. All receptors come from a man younger than 30 in good health. Some clones in this sample may be carry-over from other donors' samples.

The rearrangement uses TRBV7-3 and TRBJ1-3; D remains ambiguous. CDR1 is SGHTA and CDR2 is FQGTGA in the germline V gene. Trimming stripped 5 bases from V and 11 bases from J, with 16 bases between. The CDR3 extends over 13 amino acids. This chain's CDR3 is CASSIGPTGAIYF. The CDR3 DNA sequence: TGTGCCAGCAGCATAGGACCCACTGGAGCCATATATTTT.

The rearrangement links TRBV25-1 to TRBJ2-2, with unresolved D. Looked up from germline, CDR1 is MGHDK and CDR2 is SYGVNS. Trimming left V 3 bases short and J 2 bases short, with 19 bases between. The CDR3 sequence is 18 residues long. CDR3 residues: CASSEVPSSGRNTGELFF. The CDR3, as DNA: TGTGCCAGCAGTGAGGTGCCCAGCTCTGGACGAAACACCGGGGAGCTGTTTTTT.

The V call is TRBV6-5, the J call TRBJ1-2, with D perhaps matching TRBD1 (5 bases). The CDR3 contains 15 residues. V was pared by 6 bases and J by 6 bases, with 20 bases between. The V gene's germline CDR1 is MNHEY and CDR2 SVGAGI. Here the CDR3 DNA reads TGTGCCAGCAGACAACCCGGGACCGGAGGGAATGGCTACACCTTC. Translating it yields CASRQPGTGGNGYTF.

The genes are TRBV14 and TRBJ2-7; 9 nucleotides line up with TRBD2. J gave up 4 bases and V 2 bases, and 6 bases lay outside the gene matches. CDR1 is SGHDN and CDR2 is FVKESK in the germline V gene. This CDR3 spans 15 amino acids. Written as DNA, the CDR3 is TGTGCCAGCAGCCAAACTAGCGGGTACACTTACGAGCAGTACTTC. It translates to CASSQTSGYTYEQYF.

This clone has just a few counts. The chain combines TRBV7-9 with TRBJ1-2; 10 nucleotides line up with TRBD1. Germline-derived CDR1 and CDR2 are SEHNR and FQNEAQ (reference sequence). Trimming removed 3 bases from V and 6 bases from J; junction bases left unmatched: 4. The CDR3 consists of 14 residues. The CDR3 bases are TGTGCCAGCAGCTTGATTGGGACAGGGGATGGCTACACCTTC. Encoded protein: CASSLIGTGDGYTF.

Note on this clone: In the same sample, other DNA sequences code for this CDR3. The rearrangement joins TRBV7-2 to TRBJ1-1, with 8 bases lining up with TRBD1. This CDR3 spans 14 amino acids. The junction had 4 bases not matched to a gene; V was cut back by 1 base and J by 6 bases. The germline V gene encodes CDR1 SGHTA and CDR2 FQGNSA. CDR3 in DNA: TGTGCCAGCAGCTTAGTACCACAGGGGGCTGAAGCTTTCTTT. It specifies CASSLVPQGAEAFF.

The chain employs TRBV5-4 and TRBJ2-5, with TRBD2 as a possible D gene (5 bases). V gave up 0 bases and J gave up 1 base, with 13 bases separating them. From germline, CDR1 is SGHNT and CDR2 YYREEE (reference sequence). This CDR3 comprises 16 residues. CDR3 residues: CASSLGLSAGQETQYF. In DNA, the CDR3 is TGTGCCAGCAGCTTGGGACTATCCGCTGGCCAAGAGACCCAGTACTTC.

The CDR3 region is CAISKVGPPEQYF. CDR3 nucleotide sequence: TGTGCCATCAGCAAAGTAGGGCCCCCCGAGCAGTACTTC. This chain uses TRBV10-3 with TRBJ2-7; no clear D gene. Germline values: CDR1 ENHRY, CDR2 SYGVKD. Trimming cost V 6 bases and J 6 bases, with 15 bases left between them. This CDR3 is 13 amino acids long.

V usage is TRBV6-1 and J usage is TRBJ2-1; 7 nucleotides align to TRBD2. The V and J ends lost 2 bases and 9 bases, in that order; junction bases with no gene match: 4. This CDR3 has 13 residues. From germline, CDR1 is MNHNS and CDR2 SASEGT. CDR3 residues: CASSERGRGEQFF. The CDR3 DNA follows: TGTGCCAGCAGTGAACGGGGGAGGGGTGAGCAGTTCTTC.

This chain connects TRBV28 to TRBJ2-7; maybe TRBD1 (6 bases). This CDR3 has 13 residues. The V end was cut by 5 bases, the J end by 2 bases, with 10 bases between. CDR1 is MDHEN and CDR2 is SYDVKM in the germline V gene. The CDR3 region is CASSTQGAYEQYF. Written as DNA, the CDR3 is TGTGCCAGCAGTACACAGGGCGCCTACGAGCAGTACTTC.

This rearrangement joins TRBV25-1 to TRBJ1-2; D is unresolved. Germline V lookup: CDR1 MGHDK, CDR2 SYGVNS. This CDR3 contains 15 residues. Trimming stripped 4 bases from V and 2 bases from J, with 14 bases between. CDR3 nucleotide sequence: TGTGCCAGCAGTGGCCTAAGGACGGTGAACTATGGCTACACCTTC. Translation gives CASSGLRTVNYGYTF.

V gene TRBV6-6 combines with J gene TRBJ1-2; TRBD1 matches 8 bases. This CDR3 is built from 11 residues. Germline trimming cut 10 bases from V and 12 bases from J; bases unmatched to any gene: 10. The germline CDR1 and CDR2 sequences are MNHNY and SVGAGI (reference sequence). In DNA, the CDR3 is TGTGCCACCTCAGGGGGCGCATGGCACACCTTC. Protein: CATSGGAWHTF.

The chain has TRBV6-1 and TRBJ2-7; D assignment may be TRBD1 or TRBD2 (5 bases each). CDR3 length equals 11 residues. With 4 bases removed from V and 11 bases from J, the gap between germline ends came to 12 bases. CDR1 and CDR2 from the germline V gene are MNHNS and SASEGT. The chain's CDR3 is CASSGGFREYF. Here the CDR3 DNA reads TGTGCCAGCAGTGGGGGGTTTAGGGAGTACTTC.

In its sample, this clone was seen once. The same CDR3 can be traced to other DNA sequences in this sample. The V call is TRBV19, the J call TRBJ2-5, with 10 positions matching TRBD1. J was trimmed by 4 bases and V by 5 bases; bases with no gene match: 1. Germline lookup yields CDR1 LNHDA and CDR2 SQIVND (reference sequence). This CDR3 is built from 13 residues. CDR3 sequence (DNA): TGTGCCAGTAGTCGGGACAGGGGAGAGACCCAGTACTTC. It encodes CASSRDRGETQYF. Drawing the rest from reference TRBV19 and TRBJ2-5, the complete variable domain is DGGITQSPKYLFRKEGQNVTLSCEQNLNHDAMYWYRQDPGQGLRLIYYSQIVNDFQKGDIAEGYSVSREKKESFPLTVTSAQKNPTAFYLCASSRDRGETQYFGPGTRLLVL.

The chain links TRBV6-5 to TRBJ2-3; 7 bases agree with TRBD1. The ends lost 2 bases at V and 0 bases at J; junction bases unmatched: 5. Germline V lookup: CDR1 MNHEY, CDR2 SVGAGI. There are 16 residues in the CDR3. CDR3: CASSYGDSLSTDTQYF. Here the CDR3 DNA reads TGTGCCAGCAGTTACGGGGACAGCCTTAGCACAGATACGCAGTATTTT.

The chain combines TRBV18 with TRBJ2-2; D uncertain. CDR3 length equals 16 residues. V lost 2 bases and J 0 bases, leaving 10 bases between the germline ends. Germline assignment: CDR1 KGHSH and CDR2 LQKENI. This CDR3 is CASSPVTVSNTGELFF. The CDR3, as DNA: TGTGCCAGCTCACCAGTTACAGTATCGAACACCGGGGAGCTGTTTTTT.

The gene calls are TRBV28 and TRBJ1-1, with D perhaps matching TRBD1 (5 bases). This CDR3 is built from 12 residues. The germline V and J ends were trimmed by 8 bases and 5 bases, with 12 bases remaining between them. Germline CDR1 MDHEN, CDR2 SYDVKM. CDR3 in amino acids: CASEARATEAFF. CDR3 in DNA: TGTGCCAGCGAGGCCAGGGCAACTGAAGCTTTCTTT.

This clone was detected once. V usage is TRBV18 and J usage is TRBJ2-7; possibly TRBD1 for D (6 bases). The CDR3 covers 13 residues. Per the germline V gene, CDR1 is KGHSH and CDR2 is LQKENI. The ends were cut back, 2 bases at V and 6 bases at J, with 11 bases in the middle. The DNA for the CDR3 is TGTGCCAGCTCACCAATCGGACAGATCGAGCAGTACTTC. Encoded protein: CASSPIGQIEQYF.

This CDR3 is CASSIRQGGTEAFF. The CDR3 bases are TGTGCCAGTAGTATCCGACAGGGAGGGACTGAAGCTTTCTTT. The chain joins TRBV19 to TRBJ1-1; 7 nucleotides agree with TRBD1. The CDR3 extends over 14 amino acids. CDR1 and CDR2 from the germline V gene are LNHDA and SQIVND (reference sequence). J lost 5 bases, V lost 3 bases, and 6 bases had no gene match.

The chain uses TRBV7-3 and TRBJ1-1; D not certain. Trimming removed 5 bases at V and 1 base at J, with 8 bases between. The germline V gene encodes CDR1 SGHTA and CDR2 FQGTGA. This CDR3 is 13 amino acids long. The CDR3 loop reads CASSTSGNTEAFF. CDR3 in DNA: TGTGCCAGCAGCACCTCCGGGAACACTGAAGCTTTCTTT.

This clone was seen a handful of times. V usage is TRBV7-9 and J usage is TRBJ1-5; D is unresolved. V was shortened by 5 bases and J by 6 bases, with 17 bases between the two germline ends. Germline assignment: CDR1 SEHNR and CDR2 FQNEAQ (reference sequence). The length of the CDR3 is 15 residues. Here the CDR3 DNA reads TGTGCCAGCAGCCATTCAGGAGTCGCTCCTCAGCCCCAGCATTTT. Encoded protein: CASSHSGVAPQPQHF.

The chain is built from TRBV29-1 and TRBJ2-5, with 8 nucleotides matching TRBD2. Germline trimming cut 6 bases from V and 1 base from J; bases unmatched to any gene: 4. Looked up from germline, CDR1 is SQVTM and CDR2 is ANQGSEA. This CDR3 contains 13 residues. CDR3: CSVPGLVQETQYF. CDR3 bases: TGCAGCGTACCGGGACTAGTCCAAGAGACCCAGTACTTC.

This clone was picked up a small number of times. The rearrangement links TRBV5-1 to TRBJ1-1, with D maybe TRBD1 (6 bases). The CDR3 contains 12 residues. Germline V lookup: CDR1 SGHRS, CDR2 YFSETQ. Between the trimmed V and J ends, which lost 3 bases and 11 bases, there was a span of 14 bases. The CDR3 here is CASSSDSLRAFF. The CDR3, as DNA: TGCGCCAGCAGCTCGGACAGCTTAAGGGCTTTCTTT.

The rearrangement uses TRBV29-1 and TRBJ1-6; D possibly corresponds to TRBD1 (6 bases). Germline assignment: CDR1 SQVTM and CDR2 ANQGSEA. CDR3 length: 12 amino acids. Trimming took 6 bases from V and 5 from J, leaving 8 bases between them. The CDR3, as DNA: TGCAGCGTAGGGGGAGATAATTCACCCCTCCACTTT. Residues: CSVGGDNSPLHF.

A few counts support this clone. V and J are TRBV15 and TRBJ1-3, with D perhaps matching TRBD1 (5 bases). Germline assignment: CDR1 LNHNV and CDR2 YYDKDF (reference sequence). The CDR3 is 18 amino acids. Trimming removed 0 bases at V and 7 bases at J, with 22 bases between. This chain's CDR3 is CATSRDLYSGTSGNTIYF. DNA for the CDR3: TGTGCCACCAGCAGAGACCTATACTCCGGGACCTCCGGGAACACCATATATTTT.

This chain uses TRBV28 with TRBJ2-1; D is unclear. The CDR3 has 14 amino acids. Trimming stripped 3 bases from V and 6 bases from J, with 12 bases between. Germline CDR1 reads MDHEN; CDR2 reads SYDVKM. The CDR3 protein is CASSFSPLANEQFF. CDR3 nucleotides: TGTGCCAGCAGTTTTTCCCCCCTTGCCAATGAGCAGTTCTTC.

The chain couples TRBV18 to TRBJ2-3; TRBD2 agrees at 9 bases. Losses at the gene ends were 2 bases for V and 2 bases for J; bases not matched to a gene: 11. The germline CDR1 and CDR2 sequences are KGHSH and LQKENI. This CDR3 is built from 18 residues. CDR3 DNA: TGTGCCAGCTCACCAATGGCGGGAGGGCCTCTGGACACAGATACGCAGTATTTT. It encodes CASSPMAGGPLDTDTQYF.

This chain links TRBV5-1 with TRBJ2-7; 9 bases agree with TRBD1. The germline V gene encodes CDR1 SGHRS and CDR2 YFSETQ. Trimming at V came to 3 bases and at J to 3 bases, leaving 4 bases not matched to a gene. There are 14 residues in the CDR3. The CDR3 DNA reads TGCGCCAGCAGCTCGGACAGGGGCTACTACGAGCAGTACTTC. This codes for CASSSDRGYYEQYF.

The CDR3 sequence is CASSLWGSTDTQYF. The CDR3 region has the DNA TGTGCCAGCAGCTTATGGGGCAGCACAGATACGCAGTATTTT. The chain has TRBV5-6 and TRBJ2-3; maybe TRBD1 (5 bases). Germline CDR1 SGHDT, CDR2 YYEEEE. The CDR3 contains 14 residues. V shed 2 bases and J shed 0 bases, with 7 bases lying between them.

This rearrangement joins TRBV10-2 to TRBJ1-1; weak D call: TRBD1 (6 bases). Trimming took 4 bases from V and 4 from J, leaving 16 bases between them. The CDR3 sequence is 15 residues long. Germline loops: CDR1 WSHSY, CDR2 SAAADI. The CDR3 bases are TGCGCCAGCAGTGGGCAGGGGCGCTTCCGCACTGAAGCTTTCTTT. Encoded protein: CASSGQGRFRTEAFF.

The chain employs TRBV5-1 and TRBJ2-7; D unclear. Germline V gene data show CDR1 as SGHRS and CDR2 as YFSETQ. This CDR3 has 12 residues. V shed 0 bases and J shed 5 bases, with 6 bases lying between them. CDR3 loop: CASSLGPNEQYF. The CDR3 DNA sequence: TGCGCCAGCAGCTTGGGCCCCAACGAGCAGTACTTC.

The chain combines TRBV18 with TRBJ2-3, with TRBD2 matching 11 bases. Per germline, CDR1 KGHSH and CDR2 LQKENI. The junction had 2 bases not matched to a gene; V was cut back by 2 bases and J by 1 base. CDR3 length: 16 amino acids. Here the CDR3 reads CASSPSTSGGTDTQYF. DNA of the CDR3: TGTGCCAGCTCACCATCGACTAGCGGGGGCACAGATACGCAGTATTTT.